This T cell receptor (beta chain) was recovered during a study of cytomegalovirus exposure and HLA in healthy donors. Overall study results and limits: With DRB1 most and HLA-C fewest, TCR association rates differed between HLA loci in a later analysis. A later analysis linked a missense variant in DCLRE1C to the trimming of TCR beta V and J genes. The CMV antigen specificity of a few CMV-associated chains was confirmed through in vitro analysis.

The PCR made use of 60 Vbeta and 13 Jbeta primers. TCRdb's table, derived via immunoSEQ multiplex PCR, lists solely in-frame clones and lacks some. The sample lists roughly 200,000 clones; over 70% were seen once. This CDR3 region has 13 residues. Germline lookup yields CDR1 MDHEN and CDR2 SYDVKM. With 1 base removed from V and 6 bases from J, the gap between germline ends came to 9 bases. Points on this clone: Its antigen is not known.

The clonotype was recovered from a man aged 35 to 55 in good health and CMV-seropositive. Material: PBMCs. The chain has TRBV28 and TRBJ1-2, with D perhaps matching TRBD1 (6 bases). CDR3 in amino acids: CASSLSGTNGYTF. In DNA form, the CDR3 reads TGTGCCAGCAGTTTATCCGGGACAAATGGCTACACCTTC.